The clone carrying this T cell receptor (beta chain) was recorded a few times. This sample was included in a study of T-cell reconstitution after alpha-beta-depleted transplantation in children. Molecular barcoding with unique molecular identifiers was used for the TCRbeta library. Each CDR3 protein gets one entry after TCRdb re-called the PCR reads with MiXCR. Of 600,000 to 700,000 distinct CDR3 sequences in the sample, around 14% were seen once. The CDR3 covers 11 residues. The V gene's germline CDR1 is SQVTM and CDR2 ANQGSEA. The V gene lost 3 bases and the J gene lost 5 bases, with 7 bases spanning the gap.

The sequence was obtained from a girl aged 2-10 years with congenital amegakaryocytic thrombocytopenia, due to receive a stem cell transplant. Here the sequenced sample was PBMCs, taken before TCRalphabeta/CD19-depleted stem cell transplant. This chain connects TRBV29-1 to TRBJ2-5, with no clear D. Here the CDR3 reads CSVEPSETQYF. CDR3 bases: TGCAGCGTTGAGCCAAGTGAGACCCAGTACTTC.